The present entry profiles one TCR beta chain with its context. Its cognate antigen is unknown. The record originates from a study of cytomegalovirus exposure and HLA in healthy donors. The study ran its PCR with 60 Vbeta and 13 Jbeta primers. Data came from immunoSEQ multiplex PCR; TCRdb stores just in-frame clones and leaves some out. The table records about 160,000 clones, around 72% of them present only once. The germline gives CDR1 LNHDA, CDR2 SQIVND (reference sequence). The V and J ends lost 7 bases and 1 base, in that order; junction bases with no gene match: 7. The CDR3 sequence is 15 residues long. Whole-study findings and limits: Earlier results showed most TCR beta V segments being productive about 87% or about 30% of the time. Roughly 170 TCR beta chains were listed as cytomegalovirus-associated. In all likelihood, a cluster of highly shared sequence variants was a sequencing artifact. An analysis was carried out at a later point. It showed that HLA-associated TCR beta chains were more clonally expanded than equally common non-associated chains.

This receptor was taken from a man in his forties or fifties in good health and CMV-seropositive. Sequencing was done on a sample of PBMCs. The chain uses TRBV19 and TRBJ1-1, with 9 nucleotides matching TRBD1. The CDR3 here is CASTPMGQGNTEAFF. The CDR3 coding sequence is TGTGCCAGTACCCCAATGGGACAGGGGAACACTGAAGCTTTCTTT. Filled out from reference TRBV19 and TRBJ1-1, the complete variable domain reads DGGITQSPKYLFRKEGQNVTLSCEQNLNHDAMYWYRQDPGQGLRLIYYSQIVNDFQKGDIAEGYSVSREKKESFPLTVTSAQKNPTAFYLCASTPMGQGNTEAFFGQGTRLTVV.